This T cell receptor beta chain is from a study of radiotherapy plus CTLA-4 blockade in lung cancer. Study context: Across the patients, objective responses occurred in approximately 17%, and disease control in approximately 30%.

Clones were sequenced by immunoSEQ multiplex PCR, and TCRdb holds only the in-frame ones, with some missing. The sample carries tens of thousands of clones, 65% to 80% recorded once. It was focal radiation plus CTLA-4 blockade with ipilimumab that patients with chemo-refractory metastatic non-small-cell lung cancer received. Germline trimming cut 6 bases from V and 2 bases from J; bases unmatched to any gene: 14. Germline V CDR1 and CDR2: SGHTA, FQGNSA. CDR3 length: 19 amino acids. The genes are TRBV7-2 and TRBJ2-3; 13 bases agree with TRBD2. This TCR derives from a human donor with non-small cell lung cancer who had a complete response to radiotherapy plus ipilimumab. The sequenced sample was peripheral blood, obtained from a patient treated with radiotherapy plus ipilimumab. The CDR3, as DNA: TGTGCCAGCAGTTTTTATCTCACCGGGACTAGCGGGGCCACAGATACGCAGTATTTT. Protein: CASSFYLTGTSGATDTQYF.